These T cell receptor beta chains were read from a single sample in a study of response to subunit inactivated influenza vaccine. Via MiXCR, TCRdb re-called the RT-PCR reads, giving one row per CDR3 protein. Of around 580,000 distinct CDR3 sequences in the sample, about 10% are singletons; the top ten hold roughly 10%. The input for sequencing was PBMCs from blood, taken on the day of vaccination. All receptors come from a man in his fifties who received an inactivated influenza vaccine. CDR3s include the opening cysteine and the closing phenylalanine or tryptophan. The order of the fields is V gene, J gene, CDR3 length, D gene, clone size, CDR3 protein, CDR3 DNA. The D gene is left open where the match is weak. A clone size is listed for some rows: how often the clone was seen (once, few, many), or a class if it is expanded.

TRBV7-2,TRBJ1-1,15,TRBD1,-,CASSFQGAQGTEAFF,TGTGCCAGCAGCTTTCAGGGGGCGCAGGGCACTGAAGCTTTCTTT
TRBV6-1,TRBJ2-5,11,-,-,CASSDTRTQYF,TGTGCCAGCAGTGACACTAGGACCCAGTACTTC
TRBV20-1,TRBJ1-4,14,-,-,CSASRAGINEKLFF,TGCAGTGCTAGTCGAGCAGGGATTAATGAAAAACTGTTTTTT
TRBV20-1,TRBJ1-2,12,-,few,CSASWQGYGYTF,TGCAGTGCTAGTTGGCAGGGCTATGGCTACACCTTC
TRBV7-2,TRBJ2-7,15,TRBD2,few,CASRQLAVGGYEQYF,TGTGCCAGCAGACAGCTAGCGGTTGGGGGCTACGAGCAGTACTTC
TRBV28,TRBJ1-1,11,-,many,CASSFGGGAFF,TGTGCCAGCAGTTTCGGAGGCGGAGCTTTCTTT
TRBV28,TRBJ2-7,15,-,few,CVSTFLFGANYEQYF,TGTGTCAGCACCTTCCTATTCGGGGCAAACTACGAGCAGTACTTC
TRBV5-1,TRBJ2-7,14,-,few,CASSLSGTPYEQYF,TGCGCCAGCAGCTTGTCCGGGACACCCTACGAGCAGTACTTC
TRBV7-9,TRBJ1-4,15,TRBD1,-,CASSLDLTGGEKLFF,TGTGCCAGCAGCTTAGATCTGACAGGGGGTGAAAAACTGTTTTTT
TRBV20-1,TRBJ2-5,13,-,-,CSASTTVQETQYF,TGCAGTGCTAGTACGACAGTACAAGAGACCCAGTACTTC
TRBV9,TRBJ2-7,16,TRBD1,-,CASSVLRDSLFSEQYF,TGTGCCAGCAGCGTTCTTCGGGACAGTCTCTTTTCCGAGCAGTACTTC
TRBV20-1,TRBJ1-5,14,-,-,CSARDQQGDQPQHF,TGCAGTGCTAGAGATCAACAGGGTGATCAGCCCCAGCATTTT
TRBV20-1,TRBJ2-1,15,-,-,CSARGGLSSYNEQFF,TGCAGTGCCAGAGGGGGGCTTAGCTCCTACAATGAGCAGTTCTTC
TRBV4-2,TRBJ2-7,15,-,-,CASSQDVYGSDEQYF,TGTGCCAGCAGCCAAGATGTTTATGGTAGCGACGAGCAGTACTTC
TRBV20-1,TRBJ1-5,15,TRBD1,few,CSAREDRGNNQPQHF,TGCAGTGCTAGAGAGGACAGGGGTAACAATCAGCCCCAGCATTTT
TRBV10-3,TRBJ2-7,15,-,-,CATSESGGPFYEQYF,TGTGCCACCAGTGAGTCTGGAGGACCCTTCTACGAGCAGTACTTC